The 30 T cell receptor beta chains below come from one sample, sequenced in a study of blood T cell repertoires in COVID-19. Only in-frame clones appear in the TCRdb table, and some are missing; sequencing was by immunoSEQ multiplex PCR. The sample yields 190,000 or so clones, approximately 80% seen once. The source material was peripheral blood. These TCRs come from a man between 60 and 75 years old with COVID-19, enrolled during active disease.

This clone appeared once. The rearrangement links TRBV19 to TRBJ2-1, with TRBD1 matching 7 bases. The V gene end was trimmed by 7 bases and the J gene end by 3 bases; junction bases not matched to a gene: 9. CDR1 and CDR2 (germline): LNHDA, SQIVND (reference sequence). This CDR3 is built from 15 residues. The CDR3 nucleotides are TGTGCCAGTACGACCAACAGGGGCGACTACAATGAGCAGTTCTTC. Its protein product is CASTTNRGDYNEQFF.

This sequence joins TRBV6-5 and TRBJ1-2; D possibly corresponds to TRBD1 (5 bases). Trimming cost V 7 bases and J 8 bases, with 20 bases left between them. CDR1 and CDR2 (germline): MNHEY, SVGAGI. The CDR3 has 14 residues. CDR3 bases: TGTGCCAGCACCCCAGATGGGGGGAACAGGGGCTACACCTTC. Translated: CASTPDGGNRGYTF.

The V and J genes are TRBV3-1 (or the pseudogene TRBV3-2) and TRBJ2-1; 7 bases map to TRBD2. CDR1 and CDR2 from the germline V gene are LGHDT and YNNKEL (reference sequence). The CDR3 has 18 amino acids. The V segment lost 1 base and the J segment 2 bases; nucleotides outside the gene matches: 11. In DNA, the CDR3 is TGTGCCAGCAGCCAAGCGTTTCTCGCGGGAGAAACCTACAATGAGCAGTTCTTC. Protein product: CASSQAFLAGETYNEQFF.

The count of this clone is one. The rearrangement links TRBV6-2 or TRBV6-3 to TRBJ2-3, with 8 bases that match TRBD1. The CDR3 spans 14 residues. From germline, CDR1 is MNHEY and CDR2 SVGEGT. The junction had 9 bases not matched to a gene; V was cut back by 4 bases and J by 9 bases. The CDR3 nucleotides read TGTGCCAGCAGTTCTGGACAGGGACAAGACACGCAGTATTTT. Its protein is CASSSGQGQDTQYF.

This clone was observed a single time. V usage is TRBV9 and J usage is TRBJ1-5; D is unclear. The germline V gene has CDR1 SGDLS and CDR2 YYNGEE. This CDR3 has 14 amino acids. V was shortened by 0 bases and J by 4 bases, with 8 bases between the two germline ends. Written as DNA, the CDR3 is TGTGCCAGCAGCGTAGAACCGGGGAATCAGCCCCAGCATTTT. Translating gives CASSVEPGNQPQHF.

This chain uses TRBV25-1 with TRBJ1-1; D is possibly TRBD1 (6 bases). The CDR3 has 12 amino acids. Trimming shortened V by 8 bases and J by 4 bases, and 11 bases separated the two germline ends. Germline CDR1 and CDR2: MGHDK and SYGVNS. The DNA of the CDR3 is TGTGCCAGCTCAACAGGGATCACTGAAGCTTTCTTT. Protein product: CASSTGITEAFF.

CDR3 sequence: CASSQEDRVDGYTF. The DNA of the CDR3 is TGTGCCAGCAGCCAAGAGGACAGGGTAGATGGCTACACCTTC. The chain links TRBV4-2 to TRBJ1-2, with 8 bases lining up with TRBD1. The germline gives CDR1 LGHNA, CDR2 YNFKEQ. This CDR3 spans 14 amino acids. Trimming took 0 bases from V and 6 from J; bases not matched to a gene: 3.

This chain uses TRBV28 with TRBJ1-1, with 8 positions matching TRBD1. The CDR3 has 12 amino acids. Germline assignment: CDR1 MDHEN and CDR2 SYDVKM. The V gene end was trimmed by 10 bases and the J gene end by 7 bases; junction bases not matched to a gene: 8. The CDR3 DNA follows: TGTGCCACTTACAGGGGGTCCAGTGAAGCTTTCTTT. This encodes CATYRGSSEAFF.

The table lists this clone with a count of one. The CDR3 nucleotides are TGCGCCAGCAGTGAGTCGGGGACAGGGGGATGGCAGACCCAGTACTTC. Translation gives CASSESGTGGWQTQYF. This chain connects TRBV10-1 to TRBJ2-5; 11 bases are a match to TRBD1. The J segment lost 6 bases and the V segment lost 0 bases, leaving 6 bases of the junction unmatched. Germline V gene sequence: CDR1 WNHNN, CDR2 SYGVQD (reference sequence). This CDR3 spans 16 amino acids.

Worth noting for this clone: The same CDR3 can be traced to other DNA sequences in this sample. CDR3 in amino acids: CASSLAGQSYEQYF. CDR3 bases: TGCGCCAGCAGCTTGGCTGGACAGTCCTACGAGCAGTACTTC. The chain has TRBV5-1 and TRBJ2-7; a weak D match, TRBD1 (6 bases). This CDR3 is 14 amino acids long. Germline loops: CDR1 SGHRS, CDR2 YFSETQ. V was clipped by 0 bases and J by 1 base, with 8 bases between them.

The genes are TRBV7-9 and TRBJ1-1, with a weak D call TRBD1 (6 bases). The CDR3 sequence is 15 residues long. Germline V CDR1 and CDR2: SEHNR, FQNEAQ (reference sequence). The V end was cut by 3 bases, the J end by 0 bases, with 11 bases between. DNA for the CDR3: TGTGCCAGCAGCTTCCCTCGGGACATGAACACTGAAGCTTTCTTT. Its translation: CASSFPRDMNTEAFF.

CDR3: CASSVDYSLYGYTF. The CDR3 nucleotides read TGTGCCAGCAGCGTAGATTACAGTCTCTATGGCTACACCTTC. The gene calls are TRBV9 and TRBJ1-2; D ambiguous. The CDR3 has 14 residues. Germline-derived CDR1 and CDR2 are SGDLS and YYNGEE. The V end was cut by 0 bases, the J end by 4 bases, with 10 bases between.

The chain joins TRBV4-1 to TRBJ1-5; D is perhaps TRBD1 (6 bases). With 4 bases removed from V and 5 bases from J, the gap between germline ends came to 15 bases. CDR1 is MGHRA, CDR2 YSYEKL, per germline. This CDR3 has 15 amino acids. CDR3: CASSLDRDNDQPQHF. For the CDR3, the DNA is TGCGCCAGCAGCCTAGACCGGGACAATGATCAGCCCCAGCATTTT.

This chain connects TRBV5-6 to TRBJ1-3, with D tentatively TRBD1 (5 bases). CDR3 length equals 18 residues. The germline CDR1 and CDR2 sequences are SGHDT and YYEEEE. The V end lost 5 bases, the J end lost 0 bases, and 21 bases lay between the germline ends. The chain's CDR3 is CASSLGGIGVASGNTIYF. As DNA, the CDR3 is TGTGCCAGCAGTCTTGGGGGGATAGGGGTGGCCTCTGGAAACACCATATATTTT. Full variable domain (missing parts from reference TRBV5-6 and TRBJ1-3): DAGVTQSPTHLIKTRGQQVTLRCSPKSGHDTVSWYQQALGQGPQFIFQYYEEEERQRGNFPDRFSGHQFPNYSSELNVNALLLGDSALYLCASSLGGIGVASGNTIYFGEGSWLTVV.

V usage is TRBV5-6 and J usage is TRBJ2-7, with 7 bases matching TRBD1. Losses at the gene ends were 3 bases for V and 5 bases for J; bases not matched to a gene: 5. The length of the CDR3 is 13 residues. Germline-derived CDR1 and CDR2 are SGHDT and YYEEEE. This CDR3 reads CASSSGQLHEQYF. Here the CDR3 DNA reads TGTGCCAGCAGCTCGGGACAGCTCCACGAGCAGTACTTC.

The chain joins TRBV7-2 to TRBJ1-4; D not resolved. Trimming took 3 bases from V and 4 from J, leaving 12 bases between them. The CDR3 has 15 residues. CDR1 is SGHTA, CDR2 FQGNSA, per germline. The CDR3, as DNA: TGTGCCAGCAGCTTGGGCTCTGGGCGTAATGAAAAACTGTTTTTT. Amino acids: CASSLGSGRNEKLFF.

The rearrangement joins TRBV30 to TRBJ1-1; 12 bases are a match to TRBD1. This CDR3 has 16 amino acids. Germline V CDR1 and CDR2: GTSNPN, SVGIG (reference sequence). V gave up 2 bases and J gave up 5 bases; unmatched junction bases: 9. CDR3 DNA sequence: TGTGCCTGGAGTCCGAGGGACAGGGGGCGCTTGACTGAAGCTTTCTTT. It encodes CAWSPRDRGRLTEAFF. The variable domain in full, with the rest retrieved from reference TRBV30 and TRBJ1-1, is SQTIHQWPATLVQPVGSPLSLECTVEGTSNPNLYWYRQAAGRGLQLLFYSVGIGQISSEVPQNLSASRPQDRQFILSSKKLLLSDSGFYLCAWSPRDRGRLTEAFFGQGTRLTVV.

The chain links TRBV9 to TRBJ1-4; 9 nucleotides line up with TRBD1. Germline V lookup: CDR1 SGDLS, CDR2 YYNGEE. CDR3 length equals 12 residues. Trimming cost V 3 bases and J 14 bases; bases outside gene matches: 5. The CDR3 DNA follows: TGTGCCAGCAGCGGGGGGGACAGGGCTCTGTTTTTT. The encoded protein is CASSGGDRALFF.

This clone was seen once. The chain joins TRBV11-2 to TRBJ2-5, with 9 bases aligning to TRBD1. CDR3 length: 14 residues. V lost 3 bases to trimming and J lost 5 bases; unmatched junction nucleotides: 4. Per germline, CDR1 SGHAT and CDR2 FQNNGV. For the CDR3, the DNA is TGTGCCAGCAGCTTCGGGACAGGGAGTGAGACCCAGTACTTC. Translating it yields CASSFGTGSETQYF.

This clone has only a few counts. The chain has TRBV6-5 and TRBJ2-7; D gene ambiguous. Trimming stripped 7 bases from V and 1 base from J, with 14 bases between. Germline CDR1 reads MNHEY; CDR2 reads SVGAGI. This CDR3 has 14 amino acids. Here the CDR3 reads CASNSGSGSYEQYF. CDR3 DNA: TGTGCCAGCAATTCCGGATCCGGGTCCTACGAGCAGTACTTC.

This clone occurred a few times. This chain links TRBV11-2 with TRBJ2-7, with unresolved D. CDR3 length equals 13 residues. Germline values: CDR1 SGHAT, CDR2 FQNNGV. V lost 6 bases and J lost 3, with 12 bases in between. Here the CDR3 DNA reads TGTGCCAGCAGTCTCAGTGCTGTCTACGAGCAGTACTTC. This translates into CASSLSAVYEQYF. Full variable domain (rest looked up from reference TRBV11-2 and TRBJ2-7): EAGVAQSPRYKIIEKRQSVAFWCNPISGHATLYWYQQILGQGPKLLIQFQNNGVVDDSQLPKDRFSAERLKGVDSTLKIQPAKLEDSAVYLCASSLSAVYEQYFGPGTRLTVT.

This clone was recorded only once. The chain is built from TRBV19 and TRBJ1-6; no clear D gene. CDR3 length: 15 amino acids. V was shortened by 5 bases and J by 7 bases, with 15 bases between the two germline ends. Germline loops: CDR1 LNHDA, CDR2 SQIVND (reference sequence). The CDR3: CASSSPAGTNSPLHF. For the CDR3, the DNA is TGTGCCAGTAGTTCTCCCGCAGGAACAAATTCACCCCTCCACTTT.

This chain joins TRBV6-4 and TRBJ1-6, with a tentative D call TRBD1 (6 bases). Trimming left V 5 bases short and J 10 bases short, with 12 bases between. This CDR3 region has 13 residues. Germline V gives CDR1 MRHNA, CDR2 SNTAGT. Here the CDR3 reads CASSPTGESPLHF. The CDR3 DNA follows: TGTGCCAGCAGTCCGACAGGAGAGTCACCCCTCCACTTT.

V and J are TRBV14 and TRBJ2-1; 11 bases line up with TRBD1. Germline CDR1 and CDR2: SGHDN and FVKESK. The V gene end was trimmed by 4 bases and the J gene end by 6 bases; junction bases not matched to a gene: 5. The CDR3 length is 15 residues. The CDR3 nucleotides are TGTGCCAGCAGCCCCTGGGACAGGGGGGGCAATGAGCAGTTCTTC. It yields the protein CASSPWDRGGNEQFF. Full variable domain (missing parts from reference TRBV14 and TRBJ2-1): EAGVTQFPSHSVIEKGQTVTLRCDPISGHDNLYWYRRVMGKEIKFLLHFVKESKQDESGMPNNRFLAERTGGTYSTLKVQPAELEDSGVYFCASSPWDRGGNEQFFGPGTRLTVL.

This clone showed up just a few times. The rearrangement joins TRBV28 to TRBJ1-5, with 10 nucleotides matching TRBD1. The CDR3 spans 18 residues. The V and J ends lost 9 bases and 2 bases, in that order; junction bases with no gene match: 16. The germline CDR1 and CDR2 sequences are MDHEN and SYDVKM. The CDR3: CASRDPVDRGLGNQPQHF. CDR3 sequence (DNA): TGTGCCAGTAGGGACCCCGTCGACAGGGGGCTCGGCAATCAGCCCCAGCATTTT. Using reference TRBV28 and TRBJ1-5 for the parts outside the CDR3, the full variable domain is DVKVTQSSRYLVKRTGEKVFLECVQDMDHENMFWYRQDPGLGLRLIYFSYDVKMKEKGDIPEGYSVSREKKERFSLILESASTNQTSMYLCASRDPVDRGLGNQPQHFGDGTRLSIL.

This chain connects TRBV6-5 to TRBJ2-1; TRBD1 matches 8 bases. With V trimmed by 6 bases and J by 5 bases, 9 bases remained unmatched. CDR1 is MNHEY, CDR2 SVGAGI, per germline. CDR3 length: 15 amino acids. The CDR3 spells CASRNRGFMDNEQFF. As DNA, the CDR3 is TGTGCCAGCAGGAACAGGGGGTTTATGGACAATGAGCAGTTCTTC.

The chain uses TRBV4-2 and TRBJ2-1, with TRBD2 identical over 10 bases. The germline CDR1 and CDR2 sequences are LGHNA and YNFKEQ. Trimming removed 1 base from V and 15 bases from J; junction bases left unmatched: 15. This CDR3 spans 16 amino acids. The CDR3 loop is CASSQGPLGTSETMFF. In DNA, the CDR3 is TGTGCCAGCAGCCAAGGCCCCCTCGGGACTAGCGAGACTATGTTCTTC.

On this clone itself: Other DNA sequences in the same sample also yield this CDR3. The CDR3 DNA sequence: TGTGCCAGCTCCCCGGACAGGAATCAGCCCCAGCATTTT. Translated: CASSPDRNQPQHF. V usage is TRBV18 and J usage is TRBJ1-5; 7 bases are a match to TRBD1. Germline lookup yields CDR1 KGHSH and CDR2 LQKENI. J was trimmed by 4 bases and V by 6 bases; bases with no gene match: 3. This CDR3 has 13 amino acids.

This clone was counted between two and nine times. The chain recombines TRBV5-8 with TRBJ1-1; D is unclear. V was shortened by 4 bases and J by 10 bases, with 11 bases between the two germline ends. Germline V lookup: CDR1 SGHTS, CDR2 YDEGEE. CDR3 size: 11 residues. The CDR3 region has the DNA TGTGCCAGCAGCGTGGTTGAGGGAGCTTTCTTT. It codes for CASSVVEGAFF.

The V call is TRBV10-2, the J call TRBJ1-2, with a weak D call TRBD1 (6 bases). The CDR3 runs 13 residues. Germline CDR1 is WSHSY and CDR2 is SAAADI. Trimming took 5 bases from V and 0 from J, leaving 7 bases between them. The CDR3 DNA reads as TGCGCCAGCAGTCGACAGGCTAACTATGGCTACACCTTC. It is translated as CASSRQANYGYTF.